The 26 T cell receptor beta chains below all came from one sample that was sequenced in a study of blood T cell repertoires in COVID-19. The protocol was immunoSEQ multiplex PCR, while the TCRdb copy is restricted to in-frame clones and leaves out a portion. The top ten hold roughly 2.7% of the sample, which has about 230,000 clones, about 87% seen once. Sequenced: peripheral blood. The origin of the receptors is a man aged 30 to 45 with COVID-19, enrolled during active disease.

This sequence joins TRBV28 and TRBJ2-7; D is perhaps TRBD1 (6 bases). Germline CDR1 is MDHEN and CDR2 is SYDVKM. This CDR3 contains 15 residues. The V end lost 2 bases, the J end lost 0 bases, and 11 bases lay between the germline ends. This CDR3 reads CASSLGQGSSYEQYF. CDR3 sequence (DNA): TGTGCCAGCAGTTTAGGTCAGGGGAGCTCCTACGAGCAGTACTTC.

The chain carries TRBV11-1 and TRBJ2-1; possible D gene TRBD1, 6 bases. The CDR3 extends over 15 amino acids. Germline CDR1 and CDR2: SGHAT and FQDESV (reference sequence). Trimming removed 1 base from V and 6 bases from J, with 13 bases in between. This CDR3 is CASSLEGTGSNEQFF. The CDR3 nucleotides are TGTGCCAGCAGCTTAGAGGGAACAGGGTCCAATGAGCAGTTCTTC.

The rearrangement links TRBV6-4 to TRBJ2-1, with 13 nucleotides matching TRBD2. The germline gives CDR1 MRHNA, CDR2 SNTAGT. Trimming took 3 bases from V and 7 from J; bases not matched to a gene: 0. This CDR3 spans 14 amino acids. The CDR3 DNA reads as TGTGCCAGCAGTGAACTAGCGGGAGGGAATGAGCAGTTCTTC. It is translated as CASSELAGGNEQFF.

This clone was seen once. The gene calls are TRBV11-2 and TRBJ2-7, with D tentatively TRBD2 (5 bases). The CDR3 spans 14 residues. The germline V gene has CDR1 SGHAT and CDR2 FQNNGV. Trimming removed 5 bases at V and 2 bases at J, with 13 bases between. The CDR3 protein is CASSTPRGTYEQYF. CDR3 sequence (DNA): TGTGCCAGCAGCACGCCCCGGGGAACCTACGAGCAGTACTTC. The variable domain in full, completed from reference TRBV11-2 and TRBJ2-7, reads EAGVAQSPRYKIIEKRQSVAFWCNPISGHATLYWYQQILGQGPKLLIQFQNNGVVDDSQLPKDRFSAERLKGVDSTLKIQPAKLEDSAVYLCASSTPRGTYEQYFGPGTRLTVT.

V gene TRBV30 combines with J gene TRBJ2-7; perhaps TRBD2 as D (5 bases). Trimming removed 2 bases from V and 1 base from J, with 18 bases in between. CDR3 length: 16 amino acids. Germline assignment: CDR1 GTSNPN and CDR2 SVGIG (reference sequence). The CDR3 DNA follows: TGTGCCTGGAGTTCTAGGAGCGGATTATTATCCTACGAGCAGTACTTC. Its translation is CAWSSRSGLLSYEQYF.

This clone was observed a few times. The CDR3 nucleotides are TGTGCCAGCAGCTTAGCTTTGGGACCACCAACCCTAGGGGGTGGCTACACCTTC. Its translation: CASSLALGPPTLGGGYTF. V usage is TRBV7-9 and J usage is TRBJ1-2; TRBD1 is a possible D gene (6 bases). V was shortened by 0 bases and J by 7 bases, with 24 bases between the two germline ends. This CDR3 region has 18 residues. The germline V gene has CDR1 SEHNR and CDR2 FQNEAQ (reference sequence).

This clone was seen just once. The rearrangement joins TRBV5-6 to TRBJ1-4; TRBD1 is a possible D gene (5 bases). Trimming took off 0 bases at V and 4 bases at J, with 13 bases between the two ends. The CDR3 length is 16 residues. Per germline, CDR1 SGHDT and CDR2 YYEEEE. The CDR3 sequence: CASSLARPGLNEKLFF. CDR3 DNA sequence: TGTGCCAGCAGCTTGGCGCGGCCAGGGCTTAATGAAAAACTGTTTTTT.

V and J are TRBV13 and TRBJ1-1; 11 nucleotides line up with TRBD1. Germline CDR1 is PRHDT and CDR2 is FYEKMQ (reference sequence). The CDR3 runs 18 residues. J gave up 4 bases and V 0 bases, and 10 bases lay outside the gene matches. The CDR3 region is CASSLGLGQGAPSTEAFF. The CDR3, as DNA: TGTGCCAGCAGCTTAGGCCTTGGACAGGGGGCGCCGAGCACTGAAGCTTTCTTT.

The V and J genes are TRBV19 and TRBJ2-1, with a tentative D call TRBD2 (6 bases). The CDR3 consists of 13 residues. Trimming cost V 6 bases and J 12 bases, with 18 bases left between them. Germline V gene sequence: CDR1 LNHDA, CDR2 SQIVND (reference sequence). This CDR3 is CASSPGGGVGQFF. The CDR3 DNA is TGTGCCAGTAGCCCCGGCGGCGGGGTAGGGCAGTTCTTC.

The CDR3 loop is CASSLTGTGNTIYF. As DNA, the CDR3 is TGTGCCAGCAGTTTAACCGGGACAGGAAACACCATATATTTT. The chain couples TRBV6-1 to TRBJ1-3; tentatively, D is TRBD1 (6 bases). Germline CDR1 MNHNS, CDR2 SASEGT. This CDR3 comprises 14 residues. The V end was cut by 5 bases, the J end by 4 bases, with 12 bases between.

The rearrangement links TRBV24-1 to TRBJ1-3; TRBD1 agrees at 12 bases. This CDR3 comprises 16 residues. V shed 4 bases and J 7 bases; nucleotides not matched to a gene: 7. CDR1 and CDR2 (germline): KGHDR, SFDVKD. Written as DNA, the CDR3 is TGTGCCACCAGTGAAACGCCGGGACAGGGGGCGAACACCATATATTTT. Amino acids: CATSETPGQGANTIYF.

The CDR3 here is CASSLVLAGGPGSYEQYF. The CDR3 DNA follows: TGTGCCAGCAGCTTGGTACTAGCGGGAGGGCCGGGGAGCTACGAGCAGTACTTC. V usage is TRBV5-6 and J usage is TRBJ2-7, with 13 nucleotides matching TRBD2. V shed 0 bases and J 3 bases; nucleotides not matched to a gene: 9. CDR3 size: 18 residues. Germline V CDR1 and CDR2: SGHDT, YYEEEE.

The chain combines TRBV5-1 with TRBJ1-1; 8 nucleotides align to TRBD1. The CDR3 runs 18 residues. V dropped 4 bases and J dropped 1; count of bases not matched to a gene: 15. Per germline, CDR1 SGHRS and CDR2 YFSETQ. CDR3 residues: CASSPMALGQGTNTEAFF. In DNA, the CDR3 is TGCGCCAGCAGCCCAATGGCTTTAGGACAGGGAACGAACACTGAAGCTTTCTTT.

The chain links TRBV4-3 to TRBJ2-3, with TRBD2 identical over 9 bases. The V gene end was trimmed by 0 bases and the J gene end by 7 bases; junction bases not matched to a gene: 8. The CDR3 length is 16 residues. CDR1 and CDR2 from the germline V gene are LGHNA and YSLEER. The CDR3 here is CASSQDSSGNPYTQYF. DNA of the CDR3: TGCGCCAGCAGCCAAGATTCTAGCGGGAACCCGTATACGCAGTATTTT.

The chain couples TRBV9 to TRBJ1-4; the D gene is possibly TRBD1 (6 bases). The V gene lost 4 bases and the J gene lost 0 bases, with 16 bases spanning the gap. The CDR3 runs 17 residues. Per the germline V gene, CDR1 is SGDLS and CDR2 is YYNGEE. The CDR3 loop is CASSPRGGGATNEKLFF. CDR3 DNA sequence: TGTGCCAGCAGCCCAAGGGGGGGAGGGGCAACTAATGAAAAACTGTTTTTT.

The chain links TRBV7-2 to TRBJ2-1; 8 positions match TRBD2. Germline trimming cut 4 bases from V and 7 bases from J; bases unmatched to any gene: 9. Germline V CDR1 and CDR2: SGHTA, FQGNSA. The CDR3 has 15 residues. The CDR3 here is CASSYGSGRGNEQFF. The CDR3 coding sequence is TGTGCCAGCAGCTATGGGAGCGGGAGAGGTAATGAGCAGTTCTTC.

V and J are TRBV6-2 or TRBV6-3 and TRBJ1-2, with D perhaps matching TRBD1 (5 bases). V shed 5 bases and J shed 4 bases, with 14 bases lying between them. The germline V gene encodes CDR1 MNHEY and CDR2 SVGEGT. This CDR3 comprises 14 residues. CDR3 nucleotide sequence: TGTGCCAGCAGTCTCCCGGAGGGGATCTATGGCTACACCTTC. This sequence encodes CASSLPEGIYGYTF.

The genes are TRBV23-1 and TRBJ2-7; a possible D gene is TRBD1 (6 bases). TRBV23-1 is reported as an ORF; its role is uncertain. The CDR3 totals 18 residues. V gave up 0 bases and J gave up 3 bases, with 21 bases separating them. The CDR3 loop is CASSQSRPDRYENYEQYF. The CDR3 coding sequence is TGCGCCAGCAGTCAATCCAGACCCGACAGGTATGAGAACTACGAGCAGTACTTC.

This chain links TRBV4-3 with TRBJ1-2; the D is unclear. There are 16 residues in the CDR3. Deletions cut 4 bases from V and 0 bases from J, with 15 bases between. In germline, CDR1 is LGHNA, CDR2 YSLEER. The DNA for the CDR3 is TGCGCCAGCAGCCCCTCCGGCCGGGGTACTAACTATGGCTACACCTTC. It is translated as CASSPSGRGTNYGYTF.

The chain carries TRBV2 and TRBJ2-1; 9 nucleotides agree with TRBD2. The CDR3 length is 17 residues. The germline gives CDR1 SNHLY, CDR2 FYNNEI. Trimming cost V 1 base and J 8 bases; bases outside gene matches: 12. The CDR3 DNA reads TGTGCCAGCAGTGAAGTGGCTAGCGGGGCGTCGAAGGATGAGCAGTTCTTC. Amino acids: CASSEVASGASKDEQFF.

This sequence joins TRBV30 and TRBJ2-1; 7 bases fit TRBD1. This CDR3 spans 15 amino acids. Per the germline V gene, CDR1 is GTSNPN and CDR2 is SVGIG (reference sequence). V was pared by 0 bases and J by 7 bases, with 9 bases of the junction left unmatched. CDR3 amino acids: CAWSVLRTGWNEQFF. CDR3 sequence (DNA): TGTGCCTGGAGTGTACTCAGGACAGGTTGGAATGAGCAGTTCTTC.

J is TRBJ1-6 and V is TRBV28, with TRBD1 as a possible D gene (6 bases). CDR1 is MDHEN and CDR2 is SYDVKM in the germline V gene. The V end lost 6 bases, the J end lost 2 bases, and 11 bases lay between the germline ends. The CDR3 runs 15 residues. For the CDR3, the DNA is TGTGCCAGCAGGCCACAGGGAACCTATAATTCACCCCTCCACTTT. It encodes CASRPQGTYNSPLHF.

The V gene is TRBV18, the J gene TRBJ2-1; 8 bases are a match to TRBD1. Germline V gene lookup returns CDR1 KGHSH and CDR2 LQKENI. After removal of 3 bases from V and 6 bases from J, the junction contained 16 bases not matched to a gene. CDR3 size: 18 residues. The CDR3 region is CASSPSELGTGGGNEQFF. The CDR3, as DNA: TGTGCCAGCTCACCTTCGGAGTTAGGGACAGGAGGTGGCAATGAGCAGTTCTTC.

The rearrangement links TRBV11-3 to TRBJ2-1; 8 bases are a match to TRBD2. Trimming cost V 1 base and J 8 bases; bases outside gene matches: 4. The CDR3 has 14 residues. Germline assignment: CDR1 SGHNT and CDR2 YENEEA. The chain's CDR3 is CASSLGASGYEQFF. As DNA, the CDR3 is TGTGCCAGCAGCTTAGGGGCTAGCGGGTATGAGCAGTTCTTC.

The chain carries TRBV3-1 (or the pseudogene TRBV3-2) and TRBJ1-4; D is ambiguous. The germline V gene encodes CDR1 LGHDT and CDR2 YNNKEL (reference sequence). Trimming took off 0 bases at V and 2 bases at J, with 13 bases between the two ends. The CDR3 sequence is 17 residues long. CDR3 DNA sequence: TGTGCCAGCAGCCAAGATGTGGGCAGTTGGACTAATGAAAAACTGTTTTTT. This codes for CASSQDVGSWTNEKLFF.

This chain joins TRBV14 and TRBJ2-3; D ambiguous. CDR1 and CDR2 (germline): SGHDN, FVKESK. The CDR3 spans 15 residues. The germline V and J ends were trimmed by 8 bases and 5 bases, with 20 bases remaining between them. CDR3 loop: CASCIGKLGGDTQYF. The CDR3 DNA reads TGTGCCAGCTGTATCGGAAAGCTCGGCGGAGATACGCAGTATTTT.